The text below deals with one T cell receptor beta chain. Its antigen is unidentified. The CDR3 covers 17 residues. The source of the sample is a study of CD8 T cells in Susac syndrome. The study's findings and limits: As the study acknowledged, the number of individuals in its TCR sequencing and HLA analysis was relatively small.

While serving as controls, healthy donors were matched for age and sex. While CD8+ and CD4+ T cells were isolated negatively, TEMRA cells were enriched by FACS. Reverse transcription of roughly 0.45 to 1 ug RNA used random hexamers. One entry per CDR3 protein, called by TCRdb with MiXCR from the immunoSEQ multiplex PCR reads. Here the sample spans about 190,000 distinct CDR3 sequences, 85% to 95% being singletons. The V and J genes are TRBV12-2 and TRBJ2-2; TRBD1 is the table's D call and was not checked against the DNA. TRBV12-2 is given as a pseudogene. This clonotype was sampled from a human donor in good health. The sequenced sample consisted of CD4+ T cells from PBMCs. The DNA for the CDR3 is TGTGCAAGTCGCTTAGGGGGACAGGGGGCGAACACCGGGGAGCTGTTTTTT. It codes for CASRLGGQGANTGELFF.